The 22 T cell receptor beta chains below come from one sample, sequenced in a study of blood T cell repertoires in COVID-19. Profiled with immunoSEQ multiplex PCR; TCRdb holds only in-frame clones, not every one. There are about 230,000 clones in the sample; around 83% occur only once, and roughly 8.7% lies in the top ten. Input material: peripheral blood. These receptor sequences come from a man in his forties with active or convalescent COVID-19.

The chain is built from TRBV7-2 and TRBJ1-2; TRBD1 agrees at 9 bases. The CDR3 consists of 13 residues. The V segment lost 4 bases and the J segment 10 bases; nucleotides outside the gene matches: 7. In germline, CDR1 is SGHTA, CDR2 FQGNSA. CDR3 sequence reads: CASSSLYRGHYTF. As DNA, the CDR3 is TGTGCCAGCAGCTCGTTGTACAGGGGGCACTACACCTTC.

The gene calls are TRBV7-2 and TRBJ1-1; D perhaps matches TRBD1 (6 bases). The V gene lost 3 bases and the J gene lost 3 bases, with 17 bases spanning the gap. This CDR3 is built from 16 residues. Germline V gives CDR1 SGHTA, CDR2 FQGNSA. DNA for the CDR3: TGTGCCAGCAGCTTGGGGGGGCTAAGGGATTACACTGAAGCTTTCTTT. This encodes CASSLGGLRDYTEAFF.

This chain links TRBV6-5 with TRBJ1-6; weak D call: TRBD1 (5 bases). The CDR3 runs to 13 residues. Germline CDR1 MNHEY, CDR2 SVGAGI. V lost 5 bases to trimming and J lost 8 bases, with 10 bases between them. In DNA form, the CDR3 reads TGTGCCAGCAGTCAGACAGTTGATTCACCCCTCCACTTT. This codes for CASSQTVDSPLHF.

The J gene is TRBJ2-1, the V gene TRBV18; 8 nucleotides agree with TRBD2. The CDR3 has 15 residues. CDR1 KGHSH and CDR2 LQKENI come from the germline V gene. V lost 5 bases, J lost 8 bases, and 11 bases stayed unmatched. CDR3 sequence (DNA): TGTGCCAGCTCATCCGGGACTAGGGTTCGCCATGAGCAGTTCTTC. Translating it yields CASSSGTRVRHEQFF.

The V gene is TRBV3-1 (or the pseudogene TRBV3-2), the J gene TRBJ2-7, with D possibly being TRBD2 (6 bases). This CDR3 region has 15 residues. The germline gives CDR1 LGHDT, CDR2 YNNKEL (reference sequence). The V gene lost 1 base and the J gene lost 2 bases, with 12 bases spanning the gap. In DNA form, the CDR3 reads TGTGCCAGCAGCCAAGCGCAAGCGGGCGCCTACGAGCAGTACTTC. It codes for CASSQAQAGAYEQYF.

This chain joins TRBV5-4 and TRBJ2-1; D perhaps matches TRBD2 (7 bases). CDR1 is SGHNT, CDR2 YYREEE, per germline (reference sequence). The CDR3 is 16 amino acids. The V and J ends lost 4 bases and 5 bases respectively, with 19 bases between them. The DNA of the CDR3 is TGTGCCAGCAGCGAAAAACAGGCGGGGGCCGACAATGAGCAGTTCTTC. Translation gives CASSEKQAGADNEQFF.

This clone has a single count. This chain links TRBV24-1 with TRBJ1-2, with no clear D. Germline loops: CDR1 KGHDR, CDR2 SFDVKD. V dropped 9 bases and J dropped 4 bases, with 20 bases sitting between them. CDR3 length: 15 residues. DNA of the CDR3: TGTGCCACCCATTCCTCCGAGGCGGGGTCCTATGGCTACACCTTC. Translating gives CATHSSEAGSYGYTF.

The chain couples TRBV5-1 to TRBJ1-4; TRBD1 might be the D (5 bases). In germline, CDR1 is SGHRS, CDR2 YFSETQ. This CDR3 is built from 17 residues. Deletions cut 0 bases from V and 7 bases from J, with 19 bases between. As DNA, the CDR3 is TGCGCCAGCAGCTTGGCGGGGGTAGGACCACGGGGTGAAAAACTGTTTTTT. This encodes CASSLAGVGPRGEKLFF.

The CDR3 region has the DNA TGTGCCAGCTCGACTAGCGGGGGGACCTACGAGCAGTACTTC. This gives the protein CASSTSGGTYEQYF. This chain uses TRBV7-2 with TRBJ2-7; 13 nucleotides align to TRBD2. With V trimmed by 8 bases and J by 2 bases, 3 bases remained unmatched. CDR3 length: 14 residues. In germline, CDR1 is SGHTA, CDR2 FQGNSA.

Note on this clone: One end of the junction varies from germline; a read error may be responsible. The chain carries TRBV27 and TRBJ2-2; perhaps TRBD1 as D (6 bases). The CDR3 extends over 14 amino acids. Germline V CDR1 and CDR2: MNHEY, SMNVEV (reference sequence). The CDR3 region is CATSFHRATGELFF. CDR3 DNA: TGTGCCACCAGTTTTCACAGGGCCACCGGGGAGCTGTTTTTT.

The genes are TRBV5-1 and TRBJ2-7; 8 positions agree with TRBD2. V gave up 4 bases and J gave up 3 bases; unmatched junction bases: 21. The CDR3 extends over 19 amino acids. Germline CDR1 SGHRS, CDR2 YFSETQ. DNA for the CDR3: TGCGCCAGCAGCCCGGGATCTAGCGGGCGGACAAAGTGGAGCTACGAGCAGTACTTC. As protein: CASSPGSSGRTKWSYEQYF.

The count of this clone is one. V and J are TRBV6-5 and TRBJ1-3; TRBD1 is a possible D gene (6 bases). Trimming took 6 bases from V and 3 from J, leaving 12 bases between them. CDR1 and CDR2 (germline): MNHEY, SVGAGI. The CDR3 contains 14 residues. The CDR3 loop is CASRGGQFGNTIYF. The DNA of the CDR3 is TGTGCCAGCAGGGGTGGACAGTTTGGAAACACCATATATTTT.

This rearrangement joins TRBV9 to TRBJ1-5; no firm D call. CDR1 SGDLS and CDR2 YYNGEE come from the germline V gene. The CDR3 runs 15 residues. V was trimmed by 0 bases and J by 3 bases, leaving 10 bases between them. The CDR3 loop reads CASSVGGQANQPQHF. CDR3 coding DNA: TGTGCCAGCAGCGTAGGTGGGCAGGCCAATCAGCCCCAGCATTTT.

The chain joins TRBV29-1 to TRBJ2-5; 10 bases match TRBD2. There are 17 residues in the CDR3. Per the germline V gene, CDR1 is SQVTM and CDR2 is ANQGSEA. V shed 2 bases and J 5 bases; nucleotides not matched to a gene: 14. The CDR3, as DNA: TGCAGCGTTGAATTGGCTAGCGGGGGCCTATCGGAGGAGACCCAGTACTTC. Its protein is CSVELASGGLSEETQYF. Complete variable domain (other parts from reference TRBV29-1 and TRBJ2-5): SAVISQKPSRDICQRGTSLTIQCQVDSQVTMMFWYRQQPGQSLTLIATANQGSEATYESGFVIDKFPISRPNLTFSTLTVSNMSPEDSSIYLCSVELASGGLSEETQYFGPGTRLLVL.

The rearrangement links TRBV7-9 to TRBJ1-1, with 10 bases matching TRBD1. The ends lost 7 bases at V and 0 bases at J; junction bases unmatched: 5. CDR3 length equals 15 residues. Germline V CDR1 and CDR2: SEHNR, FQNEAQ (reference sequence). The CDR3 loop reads CASIMGTGVNTEAFF. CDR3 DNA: TGTGCCAGCATTATGGGGACAGGGGTGAACACTGAAGCTTTCTTT.

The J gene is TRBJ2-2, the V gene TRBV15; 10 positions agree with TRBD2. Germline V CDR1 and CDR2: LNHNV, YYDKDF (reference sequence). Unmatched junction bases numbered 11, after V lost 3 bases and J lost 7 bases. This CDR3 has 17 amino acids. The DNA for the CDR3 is TGTGCCACCAGCAGCGTGACTAGCGGGTGGAGCGACGGGGAGCTGTTTTTT. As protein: CATSSVTSGWSDGELFF.

CDR3 loop: CATSDWDSNYGYTF. In nucleotides, the CDR3 is TGTGCCACCAGTGATTGGGACAGCAACTATGGCTACACCTTC. The genes are TRBV24-1 and TRBJ1-2; 7 positions agree with TRBD1. V lost 2 bases to trimming and J lost 2 bases; unmatched junction nucleotides: 1. Germline V gene sequence: CDR1 KGHDR, CDR2 SFDVKD. The CDR3 contains 14 residues.

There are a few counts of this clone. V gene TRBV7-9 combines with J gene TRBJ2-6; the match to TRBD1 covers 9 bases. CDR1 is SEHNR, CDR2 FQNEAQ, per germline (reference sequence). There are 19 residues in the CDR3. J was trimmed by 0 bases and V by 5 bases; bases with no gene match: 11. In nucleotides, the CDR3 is TGTGCCAGCAGCCCTTCCGATTTGGACAGGGGCTCTGGGGCCAACGTCCTGACTTTC. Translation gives CASSPSDLDRGSGANVLTF.

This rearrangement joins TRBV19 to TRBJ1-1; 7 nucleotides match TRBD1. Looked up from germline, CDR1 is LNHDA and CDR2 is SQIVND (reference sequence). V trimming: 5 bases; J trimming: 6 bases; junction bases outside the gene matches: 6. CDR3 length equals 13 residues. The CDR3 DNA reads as TGTGCCAGTAGTGGGCAGGGGGACGCTGAAGCTTTCTTT. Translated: CASSGQGDAEAFF.

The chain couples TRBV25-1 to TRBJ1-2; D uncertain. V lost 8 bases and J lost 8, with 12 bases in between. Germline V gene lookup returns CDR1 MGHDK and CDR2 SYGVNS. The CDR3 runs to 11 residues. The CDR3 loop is CASGLGGGYTF. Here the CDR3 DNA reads TGTGCCAGCGGCCTCGGAGGAGGCTACACCTTC.

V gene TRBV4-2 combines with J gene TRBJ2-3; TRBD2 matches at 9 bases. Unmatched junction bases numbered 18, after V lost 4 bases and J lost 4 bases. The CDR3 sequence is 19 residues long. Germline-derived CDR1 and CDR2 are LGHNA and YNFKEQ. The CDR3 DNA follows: TGTGCCAGCAGCCCTAACTACAATCTGGCGGGGGGGGTCGCAGATACGCAGTATTTT. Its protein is CASSPNYNLAGGVADTQYF.

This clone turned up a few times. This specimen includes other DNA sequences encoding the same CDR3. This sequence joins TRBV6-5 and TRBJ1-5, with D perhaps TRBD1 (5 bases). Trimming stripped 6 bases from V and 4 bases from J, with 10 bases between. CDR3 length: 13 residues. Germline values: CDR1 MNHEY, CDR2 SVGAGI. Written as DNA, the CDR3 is TGTGCCAGCAGCTACCAGGGTAATCAGCCCCAGCATTTT. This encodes CASSYQGNQPQHF.